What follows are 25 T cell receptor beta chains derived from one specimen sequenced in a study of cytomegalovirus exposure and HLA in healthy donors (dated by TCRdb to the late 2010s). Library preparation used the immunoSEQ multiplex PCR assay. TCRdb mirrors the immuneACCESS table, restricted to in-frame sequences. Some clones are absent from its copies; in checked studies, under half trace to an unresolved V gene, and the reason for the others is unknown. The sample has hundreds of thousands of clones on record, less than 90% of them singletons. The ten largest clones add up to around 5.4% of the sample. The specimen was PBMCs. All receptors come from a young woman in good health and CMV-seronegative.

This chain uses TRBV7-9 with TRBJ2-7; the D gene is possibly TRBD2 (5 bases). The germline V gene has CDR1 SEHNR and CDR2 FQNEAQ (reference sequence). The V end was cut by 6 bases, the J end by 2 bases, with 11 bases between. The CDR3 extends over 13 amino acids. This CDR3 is CASSYSGTYEQYF. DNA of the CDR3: TGTGCCAGCAGTTACTCCGGGACCTACGAGCAGTACTTC.

The CDR3 here is CASSYSVPLNTGELFF. The CDR3 nucleotides read TGTGCCAGCAGTTACTCCGTACCTTTGAACACCGGGGAGCTGTTTTTT. This chain uses TRBV6-5 with TRBJ2-2; D gene ambiguous. V lost 0 bases and J 1 base, leaving 9 bases between the germline ends. From germline, CDR1 is MNHEY and CDR2 SVGAGI. CDR3 length: 16 amino acids.

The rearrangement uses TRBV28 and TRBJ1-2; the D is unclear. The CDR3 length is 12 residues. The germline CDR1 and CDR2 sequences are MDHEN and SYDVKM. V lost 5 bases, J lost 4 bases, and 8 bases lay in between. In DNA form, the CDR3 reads TGTGCCAGCAGTCCCACAGCCTATGGCTACACCTTC. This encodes CASSPTAYGYTF.

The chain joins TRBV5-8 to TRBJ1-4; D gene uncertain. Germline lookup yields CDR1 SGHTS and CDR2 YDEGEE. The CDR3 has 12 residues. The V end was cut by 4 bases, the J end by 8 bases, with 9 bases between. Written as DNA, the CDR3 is TGTGCCAGCAGCCCTATCGGGGAAAAACTGTTTTTT. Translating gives CASSPIGEKLFF.

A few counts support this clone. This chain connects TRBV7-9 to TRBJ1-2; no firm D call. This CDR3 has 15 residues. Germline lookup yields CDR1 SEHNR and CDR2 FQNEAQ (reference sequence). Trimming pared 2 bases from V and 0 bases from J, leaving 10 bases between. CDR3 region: CASSLWMGTNYGYTF. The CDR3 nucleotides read TGTGCCAGCAGCTTATGGATGGGGACTAACTATGGCTACACCTTC. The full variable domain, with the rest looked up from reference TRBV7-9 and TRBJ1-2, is DTGVSQNPRHKITKRGQNVTFRCDPISEHNRLYWYRQTLGQGPEFLTYFQNEAQLEKSRLLSDRFSAERPKGSFSTLEIQRTEQGDSAMYLCASSLWMGTNYGYTFGSGTRLTVV.

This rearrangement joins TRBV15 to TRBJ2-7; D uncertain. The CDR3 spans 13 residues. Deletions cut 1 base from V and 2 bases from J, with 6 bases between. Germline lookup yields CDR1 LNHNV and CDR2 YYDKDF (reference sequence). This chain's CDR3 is CATSRVGAYEQYF. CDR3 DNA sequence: TGTGCCACCAGCAGAGTTGGGGCCTACGAGCAGTACTTC.

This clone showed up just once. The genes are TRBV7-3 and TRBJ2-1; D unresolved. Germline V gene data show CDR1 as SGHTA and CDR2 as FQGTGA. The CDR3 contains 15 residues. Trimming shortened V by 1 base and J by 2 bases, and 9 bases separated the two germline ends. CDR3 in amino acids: CASSLIATPYNEQFF. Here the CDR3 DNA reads TGTGCCAGCAGCTTAATTGCCACACCCTACAATGAGCAGTTCTTC.

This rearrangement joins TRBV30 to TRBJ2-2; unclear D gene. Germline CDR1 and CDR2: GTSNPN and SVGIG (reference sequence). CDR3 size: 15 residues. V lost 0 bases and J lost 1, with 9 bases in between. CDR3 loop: CAWSVGSVNTGELFF. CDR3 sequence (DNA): TGTGCCTGGAGTGTAGGGTCCGTGAACACCGGGGAGCTGTTTTTT.

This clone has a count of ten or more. CDR3 region: CASSQGTNTGELFF. CDR3 in DNA: TGCGCCAGCAGCCAGGGAACGAACACCGGGGAGCTGTTTTTT. V gene TRBV4-1 combines with J gene TRBJ2-2; unclear D gene. The V and J ends lost 3 bases and 0 bases respectively, with 5 bases between them. CDR3 length: 14 amino acids. Germline CDR1 reads MGHRA; CDR2 reads YSYEKL.

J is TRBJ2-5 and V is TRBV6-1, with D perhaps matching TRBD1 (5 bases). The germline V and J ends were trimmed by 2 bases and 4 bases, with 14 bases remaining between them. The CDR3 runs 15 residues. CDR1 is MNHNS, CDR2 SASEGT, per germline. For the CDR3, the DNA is TGTGCCAGCAGTGAAAGCACCCAGGGTGGAGAGACCCAGTACTTC. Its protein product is CASSESTQGGETQYF.

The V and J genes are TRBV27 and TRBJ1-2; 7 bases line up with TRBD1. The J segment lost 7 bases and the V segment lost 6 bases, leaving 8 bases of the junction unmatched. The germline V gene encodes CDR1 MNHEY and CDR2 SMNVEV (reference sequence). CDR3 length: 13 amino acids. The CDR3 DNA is TGTGCCAGCAGGCCGGACAGGTTGTCTGGCTACACCTTC. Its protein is CASRPDRLSGYTF.

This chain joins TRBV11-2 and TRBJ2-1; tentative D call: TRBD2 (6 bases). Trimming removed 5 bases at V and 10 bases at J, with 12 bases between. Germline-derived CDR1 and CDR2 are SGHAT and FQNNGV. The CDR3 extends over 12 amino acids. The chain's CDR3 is CASSPDAGEQFF. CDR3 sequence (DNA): TGTGCCAGCAGCCCAGATGCGGGAGAGCAGTTCTTC.

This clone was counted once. CDR3 residues: CASSPQDRVVYGYTF. CDR3 coding DNA: TGTGCCAGCAGTCCCCAGGACAGGGTTGTCTATGGCTACACCTTC. The V gene is TRBV28, the J gene TRBJ1-2; 8 nucleotides agree with TRBD1. With V trimmed by 5 bases and J by 4 bases, 9 bases remained unmatched. This CDR3 has 15 amino acids. CDR1 and CDR2 (germline): MDHEN, SYDVKM.

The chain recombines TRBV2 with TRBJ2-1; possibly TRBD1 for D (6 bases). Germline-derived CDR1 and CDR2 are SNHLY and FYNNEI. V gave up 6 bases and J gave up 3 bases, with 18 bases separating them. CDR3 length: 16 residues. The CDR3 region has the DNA TGTGCCAGCAGCGCCCGCCGGCAGGACAGCTACAATGAGCAGTTCTTC. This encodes CASSARRQDSYNEQFF.

The CDR3 sequence: CASSESRVGGEKLFF. For the CDR3, the DNA is TGTGCCAGCAGTGAATCGCGGGTGGGGGGTGAAAAACTGTTTTTT. This chain joins TRBV25-1 and TRBJ1-4; tentative D call: TRBD1 (5 bases). V was shortened by 1 base and J by 7 bases, with 13 bases between the two germline ends. The CDR3 is 15 amino acids. Germline V lookup: CDR1 MGHDK, CDR2 SYGVNS.

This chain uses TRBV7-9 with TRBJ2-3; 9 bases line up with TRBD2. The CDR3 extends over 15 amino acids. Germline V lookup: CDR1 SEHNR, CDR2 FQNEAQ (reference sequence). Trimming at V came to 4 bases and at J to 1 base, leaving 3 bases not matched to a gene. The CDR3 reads CASSWERGGTDTQYF. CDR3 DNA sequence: TGTGCCAGCAGCTGGGAGCGGGGGGGCACAGATACGCAGTATTTT.

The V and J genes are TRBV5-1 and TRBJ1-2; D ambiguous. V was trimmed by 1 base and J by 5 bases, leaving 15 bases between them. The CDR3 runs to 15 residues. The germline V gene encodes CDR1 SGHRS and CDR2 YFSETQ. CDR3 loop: CASSLRTDGPYGYTF. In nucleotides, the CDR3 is TGCGCCAGCAGCTTGAGGACGGACGGACCGTATGGCTACACCTTC.

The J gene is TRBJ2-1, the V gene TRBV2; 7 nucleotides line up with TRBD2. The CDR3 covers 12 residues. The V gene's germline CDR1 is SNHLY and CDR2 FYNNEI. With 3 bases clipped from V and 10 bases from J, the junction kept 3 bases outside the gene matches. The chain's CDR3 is CASSEGRGEQFF. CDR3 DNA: TGTGCCAGCAGTGAGGGGCGGGGGGAGCAGTTCTTC.

The CDR3, as DNA: TGTGCCAGCAGCCAAATTCCCCCTCCGAACACTGAAGCTTTCTTT. Protein product: CASSQIPPPNTEAFF. The chain employs TRBV14 and TRBJ1-1; D ambiguous. Trimming shortened V by 2 bases and J by 1 base, and 11 bases separated the two germline ends. The germline CDR1 and CDR2 sequences are SGHDN and FVKESK. The CDR3 spans 15 residues. Full variable domain (outside the CDR3, taken from reference TRBV14 and TRBJ1-1): EAGVTQFPSHSVIEKGQTVTLRCDPISGHDNLYWYRRVMGKEIKFLLHFVKESKQDESGMPNNRFLAERTGGTYSTLKVQPAELEDSGVYFCASSQIPPPNTEAFFGQGTRLTVV.

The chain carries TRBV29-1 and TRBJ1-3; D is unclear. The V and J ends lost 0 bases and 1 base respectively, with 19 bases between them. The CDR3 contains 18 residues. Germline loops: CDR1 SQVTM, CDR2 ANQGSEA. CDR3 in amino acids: CSVEDYNGAGKSGNTIYF. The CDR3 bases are TGCAGCGTTGAAGATTATAACGGCGCCGGGAAATCTGGAAACACCATATATTTT.

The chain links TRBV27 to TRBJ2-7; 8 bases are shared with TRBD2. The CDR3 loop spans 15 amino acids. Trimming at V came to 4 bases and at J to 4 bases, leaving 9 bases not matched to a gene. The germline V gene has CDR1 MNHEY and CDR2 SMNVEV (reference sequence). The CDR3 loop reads CASSSWTSHQYEQYF. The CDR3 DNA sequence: TGTGCCAGCAGTTCCTGGACTAGCCACCAATACGAGCAGTACTTC.

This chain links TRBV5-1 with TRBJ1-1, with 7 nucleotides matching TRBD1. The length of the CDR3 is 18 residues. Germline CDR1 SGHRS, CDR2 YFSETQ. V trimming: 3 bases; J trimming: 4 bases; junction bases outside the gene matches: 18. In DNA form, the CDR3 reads TGCGCCAGCAGCTCGACTCCTTACAGGGGAGATTTCACCACTGAAGCTTTCTTT. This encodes CASSSTPYRGDFTTEAFF. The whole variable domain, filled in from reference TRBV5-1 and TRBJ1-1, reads KAGVTQTPRYLIKTRGQQVTLSCSPISGHRSVSWYQQTPGQGLQFLFEYFSETQRNKGNFPGRFSGRQFSNSRSEMNVSTLELGDSALYLCASSSTPYRGDFTTEAFFGQGTRLTVV.

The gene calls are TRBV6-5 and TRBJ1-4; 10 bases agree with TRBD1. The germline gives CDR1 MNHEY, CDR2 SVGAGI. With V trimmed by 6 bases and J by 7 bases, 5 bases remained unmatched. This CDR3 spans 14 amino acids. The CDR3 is CASRGGQGFEKLFF. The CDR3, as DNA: TGTGCCAGCAGGGGGGGACAGGGGTTTGAAAAACTGTTTTTT.

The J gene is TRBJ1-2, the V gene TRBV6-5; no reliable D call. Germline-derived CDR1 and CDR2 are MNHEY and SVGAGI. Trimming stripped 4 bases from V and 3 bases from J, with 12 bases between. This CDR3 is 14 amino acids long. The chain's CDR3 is CASSSSAAHYGYTF. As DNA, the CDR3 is TGTGCCAGCAGTTCCTCGGCTGCGCACTATGGCTACACCTTC.

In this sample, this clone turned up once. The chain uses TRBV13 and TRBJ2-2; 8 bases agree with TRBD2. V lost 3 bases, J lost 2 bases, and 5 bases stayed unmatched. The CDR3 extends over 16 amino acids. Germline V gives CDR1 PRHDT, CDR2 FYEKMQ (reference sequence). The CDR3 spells CASSFRLAGNTGELFF. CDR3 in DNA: TGTGCCAGCAGCTTTCGGCTAGCGGGCAACACCGGGGAGCTGTTTTTT. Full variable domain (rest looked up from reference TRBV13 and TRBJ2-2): AAGVIQSPRHLIKEKRETATLKCYPIPRHDTVYWYQQGPGQDPQFLISFYEKMQSDKGSIPDRFSAQQFSDYHSELNMSSLELGDSALYFCASSFRLAGNTGELFFGEGSRLTVL.